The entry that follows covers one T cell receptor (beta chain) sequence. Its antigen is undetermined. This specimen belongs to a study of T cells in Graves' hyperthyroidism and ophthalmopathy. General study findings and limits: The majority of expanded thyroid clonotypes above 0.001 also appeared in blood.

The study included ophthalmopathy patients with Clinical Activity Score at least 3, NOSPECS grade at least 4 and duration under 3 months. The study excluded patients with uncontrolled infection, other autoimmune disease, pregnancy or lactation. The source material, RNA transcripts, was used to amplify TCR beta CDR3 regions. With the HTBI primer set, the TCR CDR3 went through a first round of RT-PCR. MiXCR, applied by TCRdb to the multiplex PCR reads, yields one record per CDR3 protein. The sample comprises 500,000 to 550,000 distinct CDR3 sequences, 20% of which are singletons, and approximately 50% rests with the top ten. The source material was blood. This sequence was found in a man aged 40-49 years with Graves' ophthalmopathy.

CDR3 nucleotide sequence: TGTGCCAGCAGCACAGGGGGTCTGGGGGGAAACACCATATATTTT. This gives the protein CASSTGGLGGNTIYF. The chain employs TRBV9 and TRBJ1-3, with TRBD1 matching 8 bases. The V segment lost 4 bases and the J segment 4 bases; nucleotides outside the gene matches: 7. The CDR3 length is 15 residues. From germline, CDR1 is SGDLS and CDR2 YYNGEE. The whole variable domain, remainder taken from reference TRBV9 and TRBJ1-3, is DSGVTQTPKHLITATGQRVTLRCSPRSGDLSVYWYQQSLDQGLQFLIQYYNGEERAKGNILERFSAQQFPDLHSELNLSSLELGDSALYFCASSTGGLGGNTIYFGEGSWLTVV.